Listed below are T cell receptor beta chains from one sample, sequenced in a study of blood T cell repertoires in COVID-19. TCRdb's copy holds only in-frame clones and misses some; the assay was immunoSEQ multiplex PCR. The sample shows 200,000 to 250,000 clones, about 88% of them seen only once. The specimen was peripheral blood. These TCRs come from a woman in her forties or fifties with COVID-19, enrolled during active disease. CDR3s include the opening cysteine and the closing phenylalanine or tryptophan. D genes are given only for firm matches. A row's size may be missing; if present it is once, few, many or a size class.

d_call j_call clone_size v_call cdr3_nt cdr3_aa
TRBD2 TRBJ2-3 - TRBV4-1 TGCGCCAGCAGCCCATCCCTAGCGGATAGCACAGATACGCAGTATTTT CASSPSLADSTDTQYF
- TRBJ2-1 once TRBV6-2/TRBV6-3 TGTGCCAGCAGTTACTCAGCACTCACCTTCAATGAGCAGTTCTTC CASSYSALTFNEQFF
TRBD1 TRBJ1-5 - TRBV12-5 TGTGCTAGTGGTTTGATAGGGGGCGGTCAGCCCCAGCATTTT CASGLIGGGQPQHF
- TRBJ1-5 - TRBV19 TGTGCCAGTAAGACCCAGGGCGGGGAGCAGCCCCAGCATTTT CASKTQGGEQPQHF
- TRBJ2-2 - TRBV7-9 TGTGCCAGCAGCTTATTCACCGCAGGGGACACCGGGGAGCTGTTTTTT CASSLFTAGDTGELFF
TRBD2 TRBJ2-5 - TRBV10-2 TGCGCCAGCAGTGGGTGGACTAGCGGGGGACAAGAGACCCAGTACTTC CASSGWTSGGQETQYF
TRBD2 TRBJ2-4 - TRBV19 TGTGCCAGTAGTATAGGAGCGGGGGAGGCCAAAAACATTCAGTACTTC CASSIGAGEAKNIQYF
TRBD2 TRBJ2-5 once TRBV7-8 TGTGCCAGCAGCTTAGCTCCGGGACTAGCGGGCCCTCGGAAGACCCAGTACTTC CASSLAPGLAGPRKTQYF
- TRBJ1-1 - TRBV7-2 TGTGCCAGCAGCGACTTACAGGGCGCTGAAGCTTTCTTT CASSDLQGAEAFF
- TRBJ2-1 - TRBV6-2/TRBV6-3 TGTGCCAGCAGTTACTCGGGCGTTGAGCAGTTCTTC CASSYSGVEQFF
TRBD2 TRBJ2-5 - TRBV27 TGTGCCAGCAGTCACGGGACTAGCGGGGAGACCCAGTACTTC CASSHGTSGETQYF
- TRBJ2-3 - TRBV7-9 TGTGCCCTTAGCGGAGGGAGCACAGATACGCAGTATTTT CALSGGSTDTQYF
- TRBJ2-2 - TRBV13 TGTGCCAGCAGCTCTTCCGGTAGATTCACCGGGGAGCTGTTTTTT CASSSSGRFTGELFF
- TRBJ1-2 - TRBV10-1 TGCGCCAGCAGTGATGGAGCCAACTATGGCTACACCTTC CASSDGANYGYTF
TRBD2 TRBJ2-5 - TRBV28 TGTGCCAGCAGTTTCCCCGGGACTAGCGGAGAGACCCAGTACTTC CASSFPGTSGETQYF
TRBD2 TRBJ2-5 - TRBV24-1 TGTGCCACCAGTGATCCGCCGGGGAGGGACCACTCGAAATACCGAGACGAGGAGACCCAGTACTTC CATSDPPGRDHSKYRDEETQYF
- TRBJ1-6 - TRBV6-6 TGTGCCAGCAGTCCTCGTAAGGGGCCGCACTATAATTCACCCCTCCACTTT CASSPRKGPHYNSPLHF
TRBD2 TRBJ2-3 - TRBV5-1 TGCGCCAGCAGCCCCGGACTAGCGGGGACGGATACGCAGTATTTT CASSPGLAGTDTQYF
- TRBJ1-1 - TRBV10-3 TGTGCCATCAGTGTGGTCGGGGACACTGAAGCTTTCTTT CAISVVGDTEAFF
TRBD1 TRBJ1-3 - TRBV15 TGTGCCACCAGCGGCTACCCAGGGGGCTCTGGAAACACCATATATTTT CATSGYPGGSGNTIYF
- TRBJ2-3 - TRBV18 TGTGCCAGCTCACTCTCTCCGACAGGAGCAACAGATACGCAGTATTTT CASSLSPTGATDTQYF
- TRBJ1-3 few TRBV19 TGTGCCAGTAGTACCCGCGGTTCGGCGAGCGGAAACACCATATATTTT CASSTRGSASGNTIYF
- TRBJ2-3 once TRBV9 TGTGCCAGCAGCCCCTACCATACGGAGGACACAGATACGCAGTATTTT CASSPYHTEDTDTQYF
TRBD1 TRBJ1-2 once TRBV7-8 TGTGCCAGCAGCTTAGCCGGGCAGGGGGACTACACCTTC CASSLAGQGDYTF
- TRBJ2-3 once TRBV2 TGTGCCAGCAAAGGGCAGGGAACAGATACGCAGTATTTT CASKGQGTDTQYF
TRBD1 TRBJ1-6 - TRBV6-2/TRBV6-3 TGTGCCAGCAGTCCACAGGGGACGAATTCACCCCTCCACTTT CASSPQGTNSPLHF
TRBD1 TRBJ2-1 - TRBV29-1 TGCAGCGTTGAGGACAGGGCCAATGAGCAGTTCTTC CSVEDRANEQFF
TRBD1 TRBJ1-2 - TRBV5-6 TGTGCCAGCAGCTCCGACAGGGGTGACTATGGCTACACCTTC CASSSDRGDYGYTF
TRBD1 TRBJ2-5 - TRBV25-1 TGTGCCAGCAGTGATCCGGACAGGTACCAAGAGACCCAGTACTTC CASSDPDRYQETQYF
TRBD1 TRBJ1-2 - TRBV10-1 TGCGCCAGCAGTGAGTCGGACAGGGGGGGCTACACCTTC CASSESDRGGYTF
TRBD2 TRBJ2-1 - TRBV7-2 TGTGCCAGCAGTCCGACAGGGACTAGCGTCCCCTACAATGAGCAGTTCTTC CASSPTGTSVPYNEQFF
- TRBJ1-3 - TRBV3-1/TRBV3-2 TGTGCCAGCAGCCCTAGGCCTGGAAACACCATATATTTT CASSPRPGNTIYF
TRBD1 TRBJ2-2 - TRBV2 TGTGCCAGCAGTGAGACCGGGACAGGGTTGACCGGGGAGCTGTTTTTT CASSETGTGLTGELFF
- TRBJ1-6 once TRBV14 TGTGCCAGCAGCCAAGAATGGCCCAGCGGAGGTTCACCCCTCCACTTT CASSQEWPSGGSPLHF
TRBD2 TRBJ2-7 - TRBV19 TGTGCCAGTAGTTCCCGGACTAGCGGGGGTATATCCTACGAGCAGTACTTC CASSSRTSGGISYEQYF
- TRBJ1-4 - TRBV19 TGTGCCAGTAGTTCTACTTACCGGGATGAAAAACTGTTTTTT CASSSTYRDEKLFF
TRBD1 TRBJ2-3 - TRBV7-9 TGTGCCAGCAGTCCCCCGGGGACAGCAGATACGCAGTATTTT CASSPPGTADTQYF